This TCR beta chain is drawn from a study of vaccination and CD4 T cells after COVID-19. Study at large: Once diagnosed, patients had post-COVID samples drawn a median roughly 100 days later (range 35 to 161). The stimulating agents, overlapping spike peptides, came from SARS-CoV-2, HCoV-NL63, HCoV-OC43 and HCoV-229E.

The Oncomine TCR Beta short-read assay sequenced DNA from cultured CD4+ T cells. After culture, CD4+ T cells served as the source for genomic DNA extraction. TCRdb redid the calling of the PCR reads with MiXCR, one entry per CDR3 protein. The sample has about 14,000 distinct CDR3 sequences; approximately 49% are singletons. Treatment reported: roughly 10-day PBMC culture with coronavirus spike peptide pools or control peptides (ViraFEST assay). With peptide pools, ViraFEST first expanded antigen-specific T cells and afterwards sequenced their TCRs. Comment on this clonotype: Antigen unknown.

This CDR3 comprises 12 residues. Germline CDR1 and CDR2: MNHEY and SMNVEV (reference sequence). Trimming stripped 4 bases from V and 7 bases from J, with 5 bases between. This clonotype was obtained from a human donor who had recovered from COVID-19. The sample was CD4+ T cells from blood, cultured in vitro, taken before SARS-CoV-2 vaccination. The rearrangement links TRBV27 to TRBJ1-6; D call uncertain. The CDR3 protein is CASSYSNSPLHF. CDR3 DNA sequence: TGTGCCAGCAGTTATTCCAATTCACCCCTCCACTTT.